The 27 T cell receptor beta chains below were found in one sample sequenced in a study of OX40 agonist ivuxolimab in advanced cancers. Assay: immunoSEQ multiplex PCR; the TCRdb copy retains only in-frame clones and omits some. The sample lists under 30,000 clones, about nine tenths occurring once. The sequencing here drew on CD4+ or CD8+ T cells sorted from blood, taken in a trial of the OX40 agonist ivuxolimab. The receptors come from an adult with an advanced solid tumor such as melanoma, head and neck, liver or kidney cancer.

The chain employs TRBV6-5 and TRBJ2-1; 13 bases are a match to TRBD2. V dropped 10 bases and J dropped 7; count of bases not matched to a gene: 7. This CDR3 is built from 14 residues. The germline gives CDR1 MNHEY, CDR2 SVGAGI. The CDR3 DNA follows: TGTGCCACCAAACTAGCGGGAGGGCGTAATGAGCAGTTCTTC. This sequence encodes CATKLAGGRNEQFF.

The rearrangement uses TRBV2 and TRBJ2-7, with a possible D match to TRBD1 (6 bases). Looked up from germline, CDR1 is SNHLY and CDR2 is FYNNEI. The CDR3 sequence is 11 residues long. Trimming stripped 10 bases from V and 5 bases from J, with 12 bases between. The chain's CDR3 is CATLSGDEQYF. CDR3 DNA sequence: TGTGCCACGCTCTCAGGGGACGAGCAGTACTTC.

The genes are TRBV6-5 and TRBJ2-7; 10 bases align to TRBD2. J gave up 5 bases and V 2 bases, and 6 bases lay outside the gene matches. CDR3 size: 15 residues. The germline V gene encodes CDR1 MNHEY and CDR2 SVGAGI. The CDR3 DNA reads as TGTGCCAGCAGTTACGAGCTAGCGGGAGTCCACGAGCAGTACTTC. This sequence encodes CASSYELAGVHEQYF.

The chain recombines TRBV6-6 with TRBJ1-2; D remains ambiguous. The ends were cut back, 0 bases at V and 8 bases at J, with 10 bases in the middle. The length of the CDR3 is 13 residues. The germline gives CDR1 MNHNY, CDR2 SVGAGI (reference sequence). For the CDR3, the DNA is TGTGCCAGCAGTTACTCGAACGATGGAGGCTACACCTTC. This translates into CASSYSNDGGYTF.

This sequence joins TRBV29-1 and TRBJ1-1; tentatively, D is TRBD1 (6 bases). Germline-derived CDR1 and CDR2 are SQVTM and ANQGSEA. V was pared by 3 bases and J by 11 bases, with 16 bases between. The CDR3 runs 12 residues. DNA of the CDR3: TGCAGCGTTGAGGCCAAGGGGGGGAATGCTTTCTTT. This sequence encodes CSVEAKGGNAFF.

This chain connects TRBV5-1 to TRBJ2-7; TRBD1 or TRBD2 may be the D gene (5 bases each). Trimming left V 1 base short and J 3 bases short, with 11 bases between. Germline V CDR1 and CDR2: SGHRS, YFSETQ. CDR3 length: 14 amino acids. The CDR3 nucleotides are TGCGCCAGCAGCTTGCAGGGAGAAGACTACGAGCAGTACTTC. This encodes CASSLQGEDYEQYF.

CDR3 residues: CASSFGGETGELFF. Written as DNA, the CDR3 is TGTGCCAGCAGCTTTGGGGGAGAAACCGGGGAGCTGTTTTTT. This chain joins TRBV11-2 and TRBJ2-2; D is possibly TRBD1 or TRBD2 (5 bases each). Germline CDR1 is SGHAT and CDR2 is FQNNGV. This CDR3 spans 14 amino acids. Trimming took off 3 bases at V and 5 bases at J, with 10 bases between the two ends. Full variable domain (missing parts from reference TRBV11-2 and TRBJ2-2): EAGVAQSPRYKIIEKRQSVAFWCNPISGHATLYWYQQILGQGPKLLIQFQNNGVVDDSQLPKDRFSAERLKGVDSTLKIQPAKLEDSAVYLCASSFGGETGELFFGEGSRLTVL.

This chain uses TRBV18 with TRBJ2-5; 9 bases fit TRBD1. The CDR3 runs to 15 residues. Germline V CDR1 and CDR2: KGHSH, LQKENI. Trimming removed 3 bases from V and 4 bases from J; junction bases left unmatched: 6. Written as DNA, the CDR3 is TGTGCCAGCTCACCCCCGACAGGGGGAGGAGAGACCCAGTACTTC. Encoded protein: CASSPPTGGGETQYF. Together with reference TRBV18 and TRBJ2-5, the CDR3 gives the full variable domain: NAGVMQNPRHLVRRRGQEARLRCSPMKGHSHVYWYRQLPEEGLKFMVYLQKENIIDESGMPKERFSAEFPKEGPSILRIQQVVRGDSAAYFCASSPPTGGGETQYFGPGTRLLVL.

The chain employs TRBV7-9 and TRBJ1-1; 7 bases line up with TRBD1. CDR3 length: 16 amino acids. V was pared by 5 bases and J by 5 bases, with 14 bases of the junction left unmatched. Germline CDR1 SEHNR, CDR2 FQNEAQ (reference sequence). CDR3 region: CASSHPITGTETEAFF. The CDR3 nucleotides read TGTGCCAGCAGCCACCCGATTACCGGGACAGAAACTGAAGCTTTCTTT.

This rearrangement joins TRBV19 to TRBJ1-5; D gene ambiguous. From germline, CDR1 is LNHDA and CDR2 SQIVND (reference sequence). This CDR3 has 12 amino acids. Trimming removed 9 bases from V and 0 bases from J, with 6 bases in between. DNA of the CDR3: TGTGCCAGCTCCTTTAGCAATCAGCCCCAGCATTTT. Its translation: CASSFSNQPQHF.

The chain is built from TRBV13 and TRBJ2-7, with 7 nucleotides matching TRBD2. The CDR3 contains 14 residues. V lost 5 bases to trimming and J lost 2 bases; unmatched junction nucleotides: 6. CDR1 is PRHDT and CDR2 is FYEKMQ in the germline V gene (reference sequence). CDR3 DNA: TGTGCCAGCAGCGGCGGGACTATTACCTACGAGCAGTACTTC. Translating gives CASSGGTITYEQYF.

V gene TRBV7-7 combines with J gene TRBJ2-1, with D uncertain. Trimming removed 5 bases from V and 4 bases from J, with 9 bases in between. This CDR3 comprises 13 residues. The germline gives CDR1 SSHAT, CDR2 FNYEAQ (reference sequence). CDR3 in amino acids: CASSASDYNEQFF. The CDR3 DNA reads TGTGCCAGCAGCGCATCAGATTACAATGAGCAGTTCTTC.

The gene calls are TRBV5-8 and TRBJ2-7, with D possibly called TRBD1 or TRBD2 (5 bases each). Trimming shortened V by 4 bases and J by 3 bases, and 11 bases separated the two germline ends. CDR3 length: 13 amino acids. The germline V gene has CDR1 SGHTS and CDR2 YDEGEE. The CDR3 protein is CASSMGRIYEQYF. The CDR3 DNA reads as TGTGCCAGCAGCATGGGACGGATCTACGAGCAGTACTTC.

This rearrangement joins TRBV7-6 to TRBJ1-1; D ambiguous. V lost 0 bases, J lost 0 bases, and 8 bases lay in between. Germline values: CDR1 SGHVS, CDR2 FNYEAQ. The CDR3 is made up of 15 amino acids. The CDR3, as DNA: TGTGCCAGCAGCTTAGCGTCTGGGATGAACACTGAAGCTTTCTTT. Translating it yields CASSLASGMNTEAFF.

This chain joins TRBV5-6 and TRBJ1-4; no reliable D call. CDR1 SGHDT and CDR2 YYEEEE come from the germline V gene. There are 17 residues in the CDR3. Trimming cost V 4 bases and J 0 bases, with 16 bases left between them. CDR3 loop: CASSGRPTSTTNEKLFF. The CDR3 DNA reads TGTGCCAGCAGCGGAAGACCGACTTCAACAACTAATGAAAAACTGTTTTTT.

The chain links TRBV29-1 to TRBJ1-1; perhaps TRBD1 as D (6 bases). CDR1 is SQVTM, CDR2 ANQGSEA, per germline. The CDR3 extends over 12 amino acids. V lost 0 bases and J lost 8, with 10 bases in between. Here the CDR3 reads CSVEDGGLEAFF. The CDR3 DNA sequence: TGCAGCGTTGAAGACGGGGGCCTCGAAGCTTTCTTT. The full variable domain, rest sourced from reference TRBV29-1 and TRBJ1-1, is SAVISQKPSRDICQRGTSLTIQCQVDSQVTMMFWYRQQPGQSLTLIATANQGSEATYESGFVIDKFPISRPNLTFSTLTVSNMSPEDSSIYLCSVEDGGLEAFFGQGTRLTVV.

This clone was seen only once. V usage is TRBV5-4 and J usage is TRBJ2-3; TRBD2 matches 7 bases. The CDR3 length is 12 residues. The germline gives CDR1 SGHNT, CDR2 YYREEE (reference sequence). The V segment lost 4 bases and the J segment 10 bases; nucleotides outside the gene matches: 6. CDR3 region: CASSIGLGAQYF. The CDR3 DNA sequence: TGTGCCAGCAGCATTGGACTAGGCGCGCAGTATTTT.

The chain recombines TRBV30 with TRBJ2-1; TRBD2 matches 14 bases. The CDR3 runs to 20 residues. Trimming removed 1 base from V and 4 bases from J; junction bases left unmatched: 15. Looked up from germline, CDR1 is GTSNPN and CDR2 is SVGIG (reference sequence). The CDR3 sequence: CAWSADLPGLAGESYNEQFF. DNA of the CDR3: TGTGCCTGGAGTGCCGACCTCCCGGGACTAGCGGGAGAATCGTACAATGAGCAGTTCTTC.

This sequence joins TRBV14 and TRBJ2-5; no clear D gene. The CDR3 extends over 13 amino acids. Germline CDR1 reads SGHDN; CDR2 reads FVKESK. V shed 8 bases and J shed 0 bases, with 10 bases lying between them. CDR3 in amino acids: CASGSENQETQYF. The CDR3 nucleotides are TGTGCCAGCGGATCAGAAAACCAAGAGACCCAGTACTTC.

This rearrangement joins TRBV7-7 to TRBJ2-7; D is possibly TRBD1 (5 bases). The germline V and J ends were trimmed by 1 base and 3 bases, with 10 bases remaining between them. The CDR3 covers 14 residues. The germline V gene encodes CDR1 SSHAT and CDR2 FNYEAQ (reference sequence). The DNA for the CDR3 is TGTGCCAGCAGCTTAGGGGGCAGGGACTACGAGCAGTACTTC. Protein sequence: CASSLGGRDYEQYF.

The chain links TRBV10-1 to TRBJ1-1; 11 positions agree with TRBD1. The CDR3 is 14 residues long. The germline CDR1 and CDR2 sequences are WNHNN and SYGVQD (reference sequence). Trimming removed 3 bases from V and 4 bases from J; junction bases left unmatched: 1. The CDR3 DNA reads TGCGCCAGCAGTGACGGGACAGGGGGCACTGAAGCTTTCTTT. As protein: CASSDGTGGTEAFF.

The DNA for the CDR3 is TGTGCCAGCAGTCCGCAGGGGGGTACGTATAATTCACCCCTCCACTTT. It codes for CASSPQGGTYNSPLHF. The chain carries TRBV27 and TRBJ1-6, with TRBD1 matching over 7 bases. The germline V gene has CDR1 MNHEY and CDR2 SMNVEV (reference sequence). The trim removed 5 bases at V and 4 bases at J, leaving 8 bases unmatched. This CDR3 is built from 16 residues.

This sequence joins TRBV27 and TRBJ1-2; D perhaps matches TRBD1 (5 bases). Germline lookup yields CDR1 MNHEY and CDR2 SMNVEV (reference sequence). The CDR3 covers 14 residues. V lost 5 bases to trimming and J lost 8 bases, with 18 bases between them. The CDR3, as DNA: TGTGCCAGCAGTCCCAGGGAAGGGCTCTTCGGCTACACCTTC. Translated: CASSPREGLFGYTF.

V is TRBV5-4 and J is TRBJ2-1; D tentatively reads TRBD1 or TRBD2 (10 bases each). CDR3 size: 16 residues. Germline CDR1 is SGHNT and CDR2 is YYREEE (reference sequence). V was cut by 9 bases and J by 9 bases, with 28 bases left in between. The CDR3 DNA reads TGTGCCACCAGACAGGGGGCTGGGACTAGCGCCCCTGAGCAGTTCTTC. Protein sequence: CATRQGAGTSAPEQFF.

This chain joins TRBV7-9 and TRBJ2-3; no reliable D call. CDR1 and CDR2 (germline): SEHNR, FQNEAQ (reference sequence). Trimming took off 4 bases at V and 3 bases at J, with 14 bases between the two ends. There are 15 residues in the CDR3. The CDR3 protein is CASSSTLLRTDTQYF. The CDR3 DNA reads as TGTGCCAGCAGCTCGACCCTCCTAAGGACAGATACGCAGTATTTT.

This clone showed up just a few times. J is TRBJ2-7 and V is TRBV4-2, with a weak D call TRBD1 (6 bases). With 1 base removed from V and 3 bases from J, the gap between germline ends came to 13 bases. Germline loops: CDR1 LGHNA, CDR2 YNFKEQ. The CDR3 spans 15 residues. The DNA for the CDR3 is TGTGCCAGCAGCCAAGTACAGGGCGGCGTCTACGAGCAGTACTTC. Translated: CASSQVQGGVYEQYF.

Written as DNA, the CDR3 is TGCAGCGTTGGGGACAACACCGGGGAGCTGTTTTTT. Amino acid sequence: CSVGDNTGELFF. The genes are TRBV29-1 and TRBJ2-2; D possibly matches TRBD1 or TRBD2 (5 bases each). The CDR3 contains 12 residues. V lost 4 bases and J 2 bases, leaving 5 bases between the germline ends. Germline lookup yields CDR1 SQVTM and CDR2 ANQGSEA.